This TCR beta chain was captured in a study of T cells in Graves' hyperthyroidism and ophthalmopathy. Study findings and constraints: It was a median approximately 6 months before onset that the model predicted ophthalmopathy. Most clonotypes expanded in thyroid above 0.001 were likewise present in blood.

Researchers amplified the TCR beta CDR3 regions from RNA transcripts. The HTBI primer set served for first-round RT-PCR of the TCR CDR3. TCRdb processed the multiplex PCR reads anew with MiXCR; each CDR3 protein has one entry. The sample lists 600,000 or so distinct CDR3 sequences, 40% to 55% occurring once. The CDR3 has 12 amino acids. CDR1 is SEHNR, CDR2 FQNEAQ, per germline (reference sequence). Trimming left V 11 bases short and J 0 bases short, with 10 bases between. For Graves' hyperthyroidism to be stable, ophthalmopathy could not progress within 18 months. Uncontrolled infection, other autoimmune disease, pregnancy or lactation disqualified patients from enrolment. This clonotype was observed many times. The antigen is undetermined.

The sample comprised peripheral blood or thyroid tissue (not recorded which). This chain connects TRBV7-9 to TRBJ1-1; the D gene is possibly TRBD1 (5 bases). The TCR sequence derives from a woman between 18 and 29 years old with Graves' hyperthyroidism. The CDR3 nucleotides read TGTGCCGGCGGGGGGATGAACACTGAAGCTTTCTTT. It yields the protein CAGGGMNTEAFF.